The rows below give T cell receptor beta chains drawn from one sample of a study of CD8 T cells in Susac syndrome. TCRdb recomputed calls from the immunoSEQ multiplex PCR reads with MiXCR, one row per CDR3 protein. The repertoire consists of roughly 200,000 distinct CDR3 sequences, with about 94% occurring once and the leading ten covering about 0.1%. Sample: CD4+ T cells from PBMCs. The source of these receptors is a human donor in good health. CDR3s include the opening cysteine and the closing phenylalanine or tryptophan. The D gene is left open where the match is weak. Clone sizes are given selectively: once, few, many, or a class where the clone is expanded.

D	J	V	size	DNA	CDR3
NA	TRBJ2-7	TRBV10-3	NA	TGTGCCACTCAAAACGTCACCATCTACGAGCAGTACTTC	CATQNVTIYEQYF
NA	TRBJ2-7	TRBV6-5	NA	TGTGCCAGCAGTAGGACACGTTTCTCCTACGAGCAGTACTTC	CASSRTRFSYEQYF
NA	TRBJ2-7	TRBV5-1	NA	TGCGCCAGCGGGCCCCTTCCAGGGGCTACCTACGAGCAGTACTTC	CASGPLPGATYEQYF
NA	TRBJ2-2	TRBV10-3	NA	TGTGCCATCACCTCGACAGGAGCCGGGGAGCTGTTTTTT	CAITSTGAGELFF
NA	TRBJ2-5	TRBV29-1	NA	TGCAGCGTTGGTAGAGAGACCCAGTACTTC	CSVGRETQYF
NA	TRBJ1-1	TRBV10-3	NA	TGTGCCATCAGTCCCCAGGGCTTGAACACTGAAGCTTTCTTT	CAISPQGLNTEAFF
NA	TRBJ2-1	TRBV5-1	NA	TGCGCCAGCAGTCGCGAGACAGGGAGGATCTACAATGAGCAGTTCTTC	CASSRETGRIYNEQFF
NA	TRBJ1-3	TRBV23-1	NA	TGCGCCAGCAGTCAATCGGGGGGCTCTGGAAACACCATATATTTT	CASSQSGGSGNTIYF
NA	TRBJ1-3	TRBV12-3/TRBV12-4	NA	TGTGCCAGCAGTTTTCCCCGACCTGGAAACACCATATATTTT	CASSFPRPGNTIYF
NA	TRBJ1-2	TRBV6-2/TRBV6-3	NA	TGTGCCAGCAGTCGCGTCCCGGCTAACTATGGCTACACCTTC	CASSRVPANYGYTF
TRBD1	TRBJ1-2	TRBV29-1	NA	TGCAGCGTTGAATTGACAGGGGGCAGGAAGAACTATGGCTACACCTTC	CSVELTGGRKNYGYTF
NA	TRBJ1-5	TRBV12-3/TRBV12-4	NA	TGTGCCAGCACCACTGACCGGATTGCTAATAGCAATCAGCCCCAGCATTTT	CASTTDRIANSNQPQHF
TRBD1	TRBJ1-1	TRBV5-1	NA	TGCGCCAGCAGCTTGGTCCGGACAGGAGGCACTGAAGCTTTCTTT	CASSLVRTGGTEAFF
NA	TRBJ1-2	TRBV7-2	NA	TGTGCCAGCAGCTTAGAGGTTGGCTACACCTTC	CASSLEVGYTF
NA	TRBJ1-2	TRBV20-1	NA	TGCAGTGCTCAGGCGGGCCGGGTTCGGGGCTACACCTTC	CSAQAGRVRGYTF
NA	TRBJ1-2	TRBV6-5	NA	TGTGCCAGCAGTTTTAGGCTCGGGGTTTCTGGCTACACCTTC	CASSFRLGVSGYTF
NA	TRBJ1-2	TRBV7-2	NA	TGTGCCAGCAGCTCAAACAGGGTCGGGGGCTACACCTTC	CASSSNRVGGYTF
NA	TRBJ2-7	TRBV5-1	NA	TGCGCCAGCAGCTTGAGGGACACCTACGAGCAGTACTTC	CASSLRDTYEQYF
NA	TRBJ2-5	TRBV2	NA	TGTGCCAGCGCTATATCGGAAGAGACCCAGTACTTC	CASAISEETQYF
NA	TRBJ2-2	TRBV20-1	NA	TGCAGTGCCCACCTTCCGGGCAGCACGAACACCGGGGAGCTGTTTTTT	CSAHLPGSTNTGELFF
NA	TRBJ1-1	TRBV25-1	NA	TGTGCCAGCAGTTGGGGGGCCCAGGGCACTGAAGCTTTCTTT	CASSWGAQGTEAFF
NA	TRBJ1-1	TRBV30	NA	TGTGCCTGGAGTCCGTCAGACACTGAAGCTTTCTTT	CAWSPSDTEAFF
NA	TRBJ1-1	TRBV6-5	NA	TGTGCCAGCAGTCCCCGGTCGATGAACACTGAAGCTTTCTTT	CASSPRSMNTEAFF
NA	TRBJ2-1	TRBV2	NA	TGTGCCAGCAGTTCCGACGGGTTGTTATGGCAGTTCTTC	CASSSDGLLWQFF
NA	TRBJ1-4	TRBV2	NA	TGTGCCAGCAGGAGACGTTACAATAATGAAAAACTGTTTTTT	CASRRRYNNEKLFF
NA	TRBJ2-7	TRBV12-3/TRBV12-4	few	TGTGCCAGCAGTTTATCCGGGGTGTCCTACGAGCAGTACTTC	CASSLSGVSYEQYF
TRBD1	TRBJ2-1	TRBV9	NA	TGTGCCAGCAGCGCCGGACAGGGTACGTACAATGAGCAGTTCTTC	CASSAGQGTYNEQFF
NA	TRBJ1-4	TRBV19	once	TGTGCCAGTGAACCCGGGACTAGAAATGAAAAACTGTTTTTT	CASEPGTRNEKLFF
NA	TRBJ1-1	TRBV12-3/TRBV12-4	once	TGTGCCAGCATTCGGGACCTGGGGACTGAAGCTTTCTTT	CASIRDLGTEAFF
NA	TRBJ2-1	TRBV7-2	NA	TGTGCCAGCAGCTCTTCCCGACCCGAGCAGTTCTTC	CASSSSRPEQFF
TRBD1	TRBJ2-2	TRBV12-3/TRBV12-4	NA	TGTGCCAGCGGCCTTGGGGACAGGGCGAACGGGGAGCTGTTTTTT	CASGLGDRANGELFF
NA	TRBJ2-3	TRBV7-8	NA	TGTGCCAGCAGCTCCGATGGGGCCGCCACAGATACGCAGTATTTT	CASSSDGAATDTQYF
NA	TRBJ1-5	TRBV7-2	NA	TGTGCCAGCAGCTTAAATTGGCAGAAAAATCAGCCCCAGCATTTT	CASSLNWQKNQPQHF
NA	TRBJ2-1	TRBV10-3	NA	TGTGCCATCAACCTAAACCCAGGGGTAAGCTCCTACAATGAGCAGTTCTTC	CAINLNPGVSSYNEQFF
NA	TRBJ1-4	TRBV4-1	NA	TGCGCCAGCAGCCAAGAAAGGGCAGCAACTAATGAAAAACTGTTTTTT	CASSQERAATNEKLFF
NA	TRBJ2-5	TRBV6-6	NA	TGTGCCAGCAGCAGAGGGTCCGGGGAGACCCAGTACTTC	CASSRGSGETQYF
TRBD2	TRBJ2-5	TRBV3-1	NA	TGTGCCAGCAGGACTAGCGTTCAAGAGACCCAGTACTTC	CASRTSVQETQYF
NA	TRBJ2-7	TRBV6-5	NA	TGTGCCAGCAGTTTCCTAGCGAAGGCCTACGAGCAGTACTTC	CASSFLAKAYEQYF
TRBD1	TRBJ2-1	TRBV29-1	NA	TGCAGCGGACAGGGGGCAATCCATGAGCAGTTCTTC	CSGQGAIHEQFF
NA	TRBJ2-1	TRBV9	NA	TGTGCCAGCAGCCCCCGGGAGACCCTCTCCTACAATGAGCAGTTCTTC	CASSPRETLSYNEQFF
NA	TRBJ2-7	TRBV29-1	NA	TGCAGCGTTAGGGGGGCAGGGAAAACCTACGAGCAGTACTTC	CSVRGAGKTYEQYF
TRBD1	TRBJ1-2	TRBV5-1	NA	TGCGCCAGCAGCTTGGATAACAGGGGGCTTAACTATGGCTACACCTTC	CASSLDNRGLNYGYTF
TRBD1	TRBJ1-5	TRBV6-2/TRBV6-3	NA	TGTGCCAGCAGCTACGGATCCGGGACAGGGTCATATAGCAATCAGCCCCAGCATTTT	CASSYGSGTGSYSNQPQHF
NA	TRBJ2-5	TRBV2	NA	TGTGCCAGCAGTGTGGACAGCCAGACCCAGTACTTC	CASSVDSQTQYF